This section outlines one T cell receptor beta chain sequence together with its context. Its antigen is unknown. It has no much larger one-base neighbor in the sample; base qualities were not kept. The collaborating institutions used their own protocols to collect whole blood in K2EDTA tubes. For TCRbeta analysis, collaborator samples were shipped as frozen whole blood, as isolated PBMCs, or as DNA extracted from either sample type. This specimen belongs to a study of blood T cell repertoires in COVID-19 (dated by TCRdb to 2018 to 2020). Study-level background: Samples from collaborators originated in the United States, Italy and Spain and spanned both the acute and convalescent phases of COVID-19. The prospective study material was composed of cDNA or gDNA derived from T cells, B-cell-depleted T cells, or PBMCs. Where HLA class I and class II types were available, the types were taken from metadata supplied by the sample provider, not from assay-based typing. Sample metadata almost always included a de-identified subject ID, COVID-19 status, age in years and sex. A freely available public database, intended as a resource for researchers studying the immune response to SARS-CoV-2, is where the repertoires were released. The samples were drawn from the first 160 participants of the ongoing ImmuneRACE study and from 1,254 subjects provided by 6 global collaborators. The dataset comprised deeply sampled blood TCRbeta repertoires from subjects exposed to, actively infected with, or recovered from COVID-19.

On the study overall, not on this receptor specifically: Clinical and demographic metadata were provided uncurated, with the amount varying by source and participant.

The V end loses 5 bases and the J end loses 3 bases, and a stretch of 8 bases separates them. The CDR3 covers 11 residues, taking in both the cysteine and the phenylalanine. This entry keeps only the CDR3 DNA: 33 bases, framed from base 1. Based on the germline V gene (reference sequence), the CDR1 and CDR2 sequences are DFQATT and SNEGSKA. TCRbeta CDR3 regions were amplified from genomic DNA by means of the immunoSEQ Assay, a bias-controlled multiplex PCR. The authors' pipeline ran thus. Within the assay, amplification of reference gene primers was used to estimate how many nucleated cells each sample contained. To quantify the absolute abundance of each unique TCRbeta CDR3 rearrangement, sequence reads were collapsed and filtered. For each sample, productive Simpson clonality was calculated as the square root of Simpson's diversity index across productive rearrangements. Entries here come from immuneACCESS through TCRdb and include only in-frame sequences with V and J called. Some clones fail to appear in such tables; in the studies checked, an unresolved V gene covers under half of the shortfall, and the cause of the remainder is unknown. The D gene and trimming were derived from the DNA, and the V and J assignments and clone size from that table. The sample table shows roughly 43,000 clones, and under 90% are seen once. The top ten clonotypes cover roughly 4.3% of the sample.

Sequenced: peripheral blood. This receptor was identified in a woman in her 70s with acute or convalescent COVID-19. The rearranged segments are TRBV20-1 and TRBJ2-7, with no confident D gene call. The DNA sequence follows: TGCAGTGCTGCCTACAGCTACGAGCAGTACTTC. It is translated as CSAAYSYEQYF.